These 30 T cell receptor beta chains came from one sample sequenced in a study of T cells in women clearing cervical HPV infection. The method was immunoSEQ multiplex PCR; TCRdb's version includes in-frame clones alone and lacks a portion of them. This sample lists some 40,000 clones; its ten largest clones have under 7%. The specimen was blood buffy coat. Receptors originate from a woman aged 18-69 years with a cervical HPV16 infection that either progressed to CIN3+ or cleared (not recorded which).

Remarks on this clone: The CDR3 end is not reached by the read, which stops 3 residues before it; the germline J gene fills it in. The chain couples TRBV28 to TRBJ1-2; a possible D gene is TRBD1 (5 bases). V lost 6 bases, J lost 1 base, and 12 bases lay in between. This CDR3 is built from 14 residues. The germline V gene encodes CDR1 MDHEN and CDR2 SYDVKM. The CDR3 sequence: CASSLEGLNYGYTF. CDR3 DNA, as far as it was read: TGTGCCAGCAGCCTAGAGGGGCTTAACTATGGC.

Comments on this clone: The read is 3 residues too short to cover the CDR3 end, so that end is filled in from the germline J gene. The chain combines TRBV11-2 with TRBJ2-5, with D possibly TRBD2 on 7 matching bases. V lost 1 base to trimming and J lost 5 bases, with 14 bases between them. CDR1 is SGHAT, CDR2 FQNNGV, per germline. The length of the CDR3 is 15 residues. This CDR3 is CASSLVAEGGETQYF. The covered CDR3 bases are TGTGCCAGCAGCTTAGTGGCGGAGGGGGGGGAGACC.

Remarks on this clone: The read ends 3 residues early relative to the CDR3; the germline J gene fills the gap. This chain uses TRBV29-1 with TRBJ2-5; D is ambiguous. V gave up 5 bases and J gave up 2 bases, with 6 bases separating them. Germline V gene lookup returns CDR1 SQVTM and CDR2 ANQGSEA. The CDR3 length is 11 residues. The covered CDR3 bases are TGCAGCGTTTCCAGTCAAGAGACC. Translation gives CSVSSQET. The whole CDR3 region reads CSVSSQETQYF.

Comment on this clone: The CDR3 goes on 3 residues after the read ends, and that part is filled in from the germline J gene. This chain uses TRBV19 with TRBJ2-6; 7 bases line up with TRBD2. This CDR3 region has 18 residues. Trimming removed 2 bases from V and 2 bases from J; junction bases left unmatched: 9. Germline V gives CDR1 LNHDA, CDR2 SQIVND (reference sequence). The covered CDR3 bases are TGTGCCAGTAGTATATTTCGGGCTGCGGGGGCTGGGGCCAACGTC. This sequence encodes CASSIFRAAGAGANV. From start to end, the CDR3 is CASSIFRAAGAGANVLTF.

Notes on this clone: The observed sequence ends 3 residues before the CDR3 terminus, with the missing tail filled in from the germline J gene. V gene TRBV18 combines with J gene TRBJ2-1; D may match TRBD1 or TRBD2 (6 bases each). Germline CDR1 and CDR2: KGHSH and LQKENI. Trimming left V 6 bases short and J 7 bases short, with 16 bases between. The CDR3 is 14 residues long. CDR3 region: CASSRTAEGNEQFF. Partial CDR3 DNA: TGTGCCAGCTCCCGGACAGCGGAGGGAAATGAG.

Comment on this clone: The read stops 3 residues short of the end of the CDR3; the missing end is completed from the germline J gene. This chain connects TRBV12-3 or TRBV12-4 to TRBJ2-3, with 14 bases fitting TRBD2. The CDR3 spans 17 residues. V was pared by 6 bases and J by 5 bases, with 10 bases of the junction left unmatched. The sequenced CDR3 bases are TGTGCCAGCAGCAACTTCGGACTAGCGGGAGGACGAGATACG. Protein sequence: CASSNFGLAGGRDT. The CDR3 in full is CASSNFGLAGGRDTQYF.

About this clone itself: The read terminates 3 residues ahead of where the CDR3 ends, so the germline J gene completes it. The chain carries TRBV5-1 and TRBJ1-1, with TRBD1 matching 8 bases. The CDR3 is made up of 14 amino acids. With 4 bases clipped from V and 0 bases from J, the junction kept 2 bases outside the gene matches. Per the germline V gene, CDR1 is SGHRS and CDR2 is YFSETQ. This chain's CDR3 is CASSRQGMNTEAFF. The sequenced CDR3 bases are TGCGCCAGCAGCAGACAGGGGATGAACACTGAA.

To note about this clone: Sequencing ends 3 residues short of the CDR3 end; the germline J gene provides the rest. This sequence joins TRBV20-1 and TRBJ2-7; the D call may be TRBD1 or TRBD2 (5 bases each). This CDR3 region has 15 residues. The V end was cut by 2 bases, the J end by 0 bases, with 14 bases between. Germline V CDR1 and CDR2: DFQATT, SNEGSKA (reference sequence). The CDR3 DNA, read in part, is TGCAGTGCTAGAAATTCGGCAGGGAGCTCCTACGAG. Protein: CSARNSAGSSYE. The whole CDR3 protein is CSARNSAGSSYEQYF.

Turning to this clone: The observed sequence ends 3 residues before the CDR3 terminus, with the missing tail filled in from the germline J gene. J is TRBJ2-3 and V is TRBV14, with 10 bases that match TRBD2. Trimming cost V 0 bases and J 2 bases; bases outside gene matches: 14. There are 20 residues in the CDR3. Germline loops: CDR1 SGHDN, CDR2 FVKESK. The CDR3 DNA, read in part, is TGTGCCAGCAGCCAAGATCCCGATCTTTATAGCGGGAGGCACACAGATACG. It yields the protein CASSQDPDLYSGRHTDT. From start to end, the CDR3 is CASSQDPDLYSGRHTDTQYF.

On this clone: The CDR3 end is not reached by the read, which stops 3 residues before it; the germline J gene fills it in. The J gene is TRBJ2-3, the V gene TRBV19, with D perhaps TRBD2 (6 bases). The CDR3 totals 19 residues. Germline CDR1 reads LNHDA; CDR2 reads SQIVND (reference sequence). The DNA read from the CDR3 is TGTGCCAGTAGCCTGACCTTCGGGACGGACTACCTTCAAAATCAGCCG. Protein product: CASSLTFGTDYLQNQP. The whole CDR3 sequence is CASSLTFGTDYLQNQPQYF.

As concerns this clone: The sequence runs out 3 residues before the end of the CDR3; the remainder is reconstructed from the germline J gene. The chain couples TRBV5-1 to TRBJ2-2; the match to TRBD1 covers 7 bases. The CDR3 length is 15 residues. Germline values: CDR1 SGHRS, CDR2 YFSETQ. V shed 2 bases and J 1 base; nucleotides not matched to a gene: 2. The part of the CDR3 DNA that was read is TGCGCCAGCAGCTTCGGGACAGTGAACACCGGGGAG. It translates to CASSFGTVNTGE. The whole CDR3 protein is CASSFGTVNTGELFF.

Of note for this clone: Sequencing ends 3 residues short of the CDR3 end; the germline J gene provides the rest. V usage is TRBV4-1 and J usage is TRBJ2-2; D is undetermined. Germline CDR1 MGHRA, CDR2 YSYEKL. V lost 4 bases to trimming and J lost 2 bases, with 5 bases between them. The CDR3 is 13 amino acids. The part of the CDR3 DNA that was read is TGCGCCAGCAGCCTTGTAAACACCGGGGAG. It translates to CASSLVNTGE. The whole CDR3 region reads CASSLVNTGELFF.

A remark on this clone: The read is 3 residues too short to cover the CDR3 end, so that end is filled in from the germline J gene. The genes are TRBV27 and TRBJ2-7, with D maybe TRBD1 (6 bases). The CDR3 consists of 14 residues. V lost 4 bases and J lost 2, with 12 bases in between. Germline V gene data show CDR1 as MNHEY and CDR2 as SMNVEV (reference sequence). The chain's CDR3 is CASSWAGDAYEQYF. The sequenced CDR3 bases are TGTGCCAGCAGTTGGGCAGGGGATGCCTACGAG.

Turning to this clone: Read data end 3 residues before the CDR3 end; the end is taken from the germline J gene. The chain is built from TRBV20-1 and TRBJ1-5, with 11 bases fitting TRBD1. V was clipped by 0 bases and J by 6 bases; unmatched bases: 7. This CDR3 spans 16 amino acids. Germline CDR1 is DFQATT and CDR2 is SNEGSKA (reference sequence). The CDR3 loop reads CSARDERTGGGQPQHF. The DNA read from the CDR3 is TGCAGTGCTAGAGATGAAAGGACAGGGGGCGGTCAGCCC.

A remark on this clone: The read ends 3 residues before the CDR3 terminus; that terminus is restored from the germline J gene. The chain employs TRBV7-9 and TRBJ1-2, with D perhaps matching TRBD1 (6 bases). This CDR3 spans 15 amino acids. CDR1 is SEHNR, CDR2 FQNEAQ, per germline (reference sequence). The covered CDR3 bases are TGTGCCAGCAGTACCGGGACAACCAACTCCTACGAC. Protein: CASSTGTTNSYD. The CDR3 as a whole reads CASSTGTTNSYDYTF. Based on the CDR3 plus reference TRBV7-9 and TRBJ1-2, the full variable domain is DTGVSQNPRHKITKRGQNVTFRCDPISEHNRLYWYRQTLGQGPEFLTYFQNEAQLEKSRLLSDRFSAERPKGSFSTLEIQRTEQGDSAMYLCASSTGTTNSYDYTFGSGTRLTVV.

About this clone itself: The sequenced fragment ends 3 residues before the CDR3 boundary, so the rest is inferred from the germline J gene. The rearrangement uses TRBV29-1 and TRBJ2-3; the match to TRBD1 covers 9 bases. The CDR3 covers 14 residues. In germline, CDR1 is SQVTM, CDR2 ANQGSEA. The part of the CDR3 DNA that was read is TGCAGCGTCTCGTCGGGACAGGGAGGGGAGACG. This encodes CSVSSGQGGET. The CDR3, in full, reads CSVSSGQGGETQYF.

Concerning this clone: With the read ending 3 residues before the CDR3 end, the germline J gene is used to fill in that end. V is TRBV11-2 and J is TRBJ2-5, with a tentative D call TRBD1 (5 bases). The CDR3 is made up of 15 amino acids. Germline V gene lookup returns CDR1 SGHAT and CDR2 FQNNGV. V dropped 0 bases and J dropped 5 bases, with 13 bases sitting between them. The CDR3 sequence: CASSLDLQGRETQYF. CDR3 DNA, as far as it was read: TGTGCCAGCAGCTTAGATCTCCAGGGCCGGGAGACC. The whole variable domain, remainder taken from reference TRBV11-2 and TRBJ2-5, is EAGVAQSPRYKIIEKRQSVAFWCNPISGHATLYWYQQILGQGPKLLIQFQNNGVVDDSQLPKDRFSAERLKGVDSTLKIQPAKLEDSAVYLCASSLDLQGRETQYFGPGTRLLVL.

As regards this clone: The read stops 3 residues short of the end of the CDR3; the missing end is completed from the germline J gene. V and J are TRBV18 and TRBJ1-2; D ambiguous. V was trimmed by 3 bases and J by 2 bases, leaving 13 bases between them. There are 15 residues in the CDR3. CDR1 is KGHSH, CDR2 LQKENI, per germline. CDR3 region: CASSPSATNNYGYTF. The CDR3 DNA, read in part, is TGTGCCAGCTCACCGTCTGCGACAAACAACTATGGC.

As regards this clone: Sequencing ends 3 residues short of the CDR3 end; the germline J gene provides the rest. The chain links TRBV20-1 to TRBJ2-3; maybe TRBD2 (5 bases). This CDR3 has 15 residues. Germline lookup yields CDR1 DFQATT and CDR2 SNEGSKA (reference sequence). The CDR3 protein is CSARDSETPQETQYF. Incomplete CDR3 DNA: TGCAGTGCTAGAGATAGCGAGACTCCGCAAGAGACG.

CDR3: CASSSRTVSTGELFF. CDR3 DNA, as far as it was read: TGTGCCAGCAGTTCTCGGACAGTGAGCACCGGGGAG. This chain connects TRBV27 to TRBJ2-2; D is perhaps TRBD1 (6 bases). The read comes to an end 3 residues before the CDR3 does, leaving the germline J gene to fill in the end. V was cut by 4 bases and J by 4 bases, with 13 bases left in between. Germline assignment: CDR1 MNHEY and CDR2 SMNVEV (reference sequence). The CDR3 is 15 residues long.

Concerning this clone itself: The CDR3 end lies 3 residues beyond the end of the read and is filled in from the germline J gene. This chain connects TRBV5-1 to TRBJ2-3; 9 positions agree with TRBD2. The CDR3 runs to 16 residues. CDR1 is SGHRS, CDR2 YFSETQ, per germline. Incomplete CDR3 DNA: TGCGCCAGCAGCCCCACGGGGGGCGGGAGGGCCTTAACG. It codes for CASSPTGGGRALT. The entire CDR3 is CASSPTGGGRALTQYF.

On this clone itself: The read falls 3 residues short of the CDR3 end, and the missing part is taken from the germline J gene. The V call is TRBV6-2 or TRBV6-3, the J call TRBJ2-1, with TRBD1 identical over 7 bases. In germline, CDR1 is MNHEY, CDR2 SVGEGT. The CDR3 extends over 14 amino acids. Germline trimming cut 8 bases from V and 2 bases from J; bases unmatched to any gene: 6. The sequenced CDR3 bases are TGTGCCAGCGGGCCGGGACAGCCCTACAATGAG. Protein sequence: CASGPGQPYNE. The complete CDR3 reads CASGPGQPYNEQFF.

With respect to this clone: The read falls 3 residues short of the CDR3 end, and the missing part is taken from the germline J gene. The chain is built from TRBV4-1 and TRBJ2-7, with D tentatively TRBD1 (6 bases). V was cut by 0 bases and J by 1 base, with 10 bases left in between. The CDR3 totals 15 residues. CDR1 and CDR2 from the germline V gene are MGHRA and YSYEKL. CDR3 bases read: TGCGCCAGCAGCCAAGATTCCGGACAGTCCTACGAG. Its translation: CASSQDSGQSYE. The entire CDR3 reads CASSQDSGQSYEQYF.

With regard to this clone: The CDR3 goes on 3 residues after the read ends, and that part is filled in from the germline J gene. This chain joins TRBV19 and TRBJ1-2; no definite D call. The CDR3 loop spans 11 amino acids. The germline gives CDR1 LNHDA, CDR2 SQIVND (reference sequence). The CDR3 reads CASSAGSGYTF. Partial CDR3 DNA: TGTGCCAGTAGTGCCGGGTCCGGC.

Note on this clone: With the read ending 3 residues before the CDR3 end, the germline J gene is used to fill in that end. The rearrangement joins TRBV7-9 to TRBJ1-2; D possibly corresponds to TRBD1 (5 bases). Per germline, CDR1 SEHNR and CDR2 FQNEAQ (reference sequence). There are 11 residues in the CDR3. The DNA read from the CDR3 is TGTGCCAGCCGCCGAGGGGTTGAC. It yields the protein CASRRGVD. The whole CDR3 sequence is CASRRGVDYTF.

As to this clone: The CDR3 end lies 3 residues beyond the end of the read and is filled in from the germline J gene. The chain combines TRBV10-2 with TRBJ2-2; 8 positions agree with TRBD2. V lost 7 bases, J lost 1 base, and 2 bases stayed unmatched. Germline loops: CDR1 WSHSY, CDR2 SAAADI. The CDR3 runs 14 residues. The chain's CDR3 is CASTGLGNTGELFF. The covered CDR3 bases are TGCGCCAGCACGGGACTAGGGAACACCGGGGAG.

About this clone: The read falls 3 residues short of the CDR3 end, and the missing part is taken from the germline J gene. The gene calls are TRBV6-2 or TRBV6-3 and TRBJ2-2, with unresolved D. Germline assignment: CDR1 MNHEY and CDR2 SVGEGT. The length of the CDR3 is 12 residues. The V and J ends lost 2 bases and 5 bases respectively, with 3 bases between them. The CDR3 bases that were read are TGTGCCAGCAGTTACCCGACCGGGGAG. Its translation: CASSYPTGE. The complete CDR3 protein is CASSYPTGELFF.

Comment on this clone: The sequenced fragment ends 3 residues before the CDR3 boundary, so the rest is inferred from the germline J gene. The V gene is TRBV10-1, the J gene TRBJ2-6; no reliable D call. Germline V gene sequence: CDR1 WNHNN, CDR2 SYGVQD (reference sequence). This CDR3 has 13 amino acids. The germline V and J ends were trimmed by 6 bases and 3 bases, with 6 bases remaining between them. The CDR3 sequence is CASSPRGANVLTF. The DNA read from the CDR3 is TGCGCCAGCAGCCCCCGTGGGGCCAACGTC.

CDR3 amino acids: CSAPRGSESTDTQYF. The part of the CDR3 DNA that was read is TGCAGTGCTCCCCGCGGTAGCGAGAGCACAGATACG. The chain carries TRBV20-1 and TRBJ2-3; a weak D match, TRBD2 (5 bases). The missing CDR3 end, 3 residues past where the read stops, is filled in from the germline J gene. This CDR3 is 15 amino acids long. From germline, CDR1 is DFQATT and CDR2 SNEGSKA (reference sequence). The V end was cut by 5 bases, the J end by 0 bases, with 15 bases between.

Worth noting for this clone: Read coverage stops 3 residues before the CDR3 terminus; the germline J gene supplies the remainder. The V and J genes are TRBV10-3 and TRBJ2-5; 7 bases agree with TRBD2. The V segment lost 0 bases and the J segment 3 bases; nucleotides outside the gene matches: 7. Germline-derived CDR1 and CDR2 are ENHRY and SYGVKD. The length of the CDR3 is 16 residues. The CDR3 is CAISESPAGVKETQYF. CDR3 bases read: TGTGCCATCAGTGAGTCACCGGCGGGAGTAAAAGAGACC.